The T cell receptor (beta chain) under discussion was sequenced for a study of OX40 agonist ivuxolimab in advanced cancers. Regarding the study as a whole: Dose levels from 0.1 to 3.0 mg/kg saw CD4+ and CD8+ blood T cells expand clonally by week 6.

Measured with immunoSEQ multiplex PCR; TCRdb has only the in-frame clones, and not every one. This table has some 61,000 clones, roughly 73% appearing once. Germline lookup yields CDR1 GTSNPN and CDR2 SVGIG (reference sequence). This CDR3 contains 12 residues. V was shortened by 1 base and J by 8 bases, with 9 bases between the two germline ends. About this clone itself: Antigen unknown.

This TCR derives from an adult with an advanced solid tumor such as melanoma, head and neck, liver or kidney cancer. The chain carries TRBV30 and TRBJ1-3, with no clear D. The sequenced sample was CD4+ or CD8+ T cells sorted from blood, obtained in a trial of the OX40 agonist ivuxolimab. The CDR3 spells CAWSDPGDTIYF. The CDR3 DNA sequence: TGTGCCTGGAGTGACCCTGGGGACACCATATATTTT. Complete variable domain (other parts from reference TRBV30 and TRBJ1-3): SQTIHQWPATLVQPVGSPLSLECTVEGTSNPNLYWYRQAAGRGLQLLFYSVGIGQISSEVPQNLSASRPQDRQFILSSKKLLLSDSGFYLCAWSDPGDTIYFGEGSWLTVV.